These T cell receptor beta chains were read from a single sample in a study of beta chain features in type 1 diabetes. TCRdb's table, derived via immunoSEQ multiplex PCR, lists solely in-frame clones and lacks some. The data show more than 100,000 clones, under 30% seen once. The material sequenced was central memory CD4+ T cells from blood. The receptor source for this set is a woman under 30 with type 1 diabetes. CDR3s leave out the opening cysteine and the closing phenylalanine or tryptophan. The order of the fields is J gene, V gene, CDR3 protein.

J: TRBJ2-1; V: TRBV7-2; CDR3: ASSEGLASGMDEQF
J: TRBJ2-5; V: TRBV6-1; CDR3: ASSSWTPQETQY
J: TRBJ1-1; V: TRBV7-2; CDR3: ASSFPRTEAF
J: TRBJ2-1; V: TRBV21-1; CDR3: ASILSGSYEQF
J: TRBJ2-5; V: TRBV6-5; CDR3: ASSHRVGPQETQY
J: TRBJ2-1; V: TRBV19; CDR3: ASSIGARGTYNEQF
J: TRBJ2-2; V: TRBV19; CDR3: ASSSIQGAIAGELF
J: TRBJ2-3; V: TRBV9; CDR3: ASSVTVGLQTDTQY
J: TRBJ2-3; V: TRBV9; CDR3: ASSDGQLTDTQY
J: NA; V: TRBV11-2; CDR3: ASSLGGRAETQY
J: TRBJ2-5; V: TRBV2; CDR3: AVRQGTVETQY
J: TRBJ1-2; V: TRBV6-1; CDR3: ASSERSTLSYGYT
J: TRBJ1-3; V: TRBV6-6; CDR3: ASRGAQGVGNTIY
J: TRBJ1-5; V: TRBV7-2; CDR3: ASSPGAYSNQPQH
J: TRBJ1-1; V: TRBV18; CDR3: ASSPSPVSGGTEAF
J: TRBJ1-5; V: TRBV28; CDR3: ASAVSNQPQH
J: TRBJ2-1; V: TRBV11-2; CDR3: ASSSISGRAWGYNEQF
J: TRBJ2-7; V: TRBV18; CDR3: ASSPGQGGTYEQY
J: TRBJ1-2; V: TRBV7-2; CDR3: ASSAGGIGYT
J: TRBJ2-1; V: TRBV5-1; CDR3: ASSLALFSYNEQF
J: TRBJ2-7; V: TRBV28; CDR3: ASSFNRWGLAGVGEQY
J: TRBJ1-1; V: TRBV11-2; CDR3: ASSSLTGRGPEAF
J: TRBJ2-3; V: TRBV7-9; CDR3: ASSLVGGADTQY
J: TRBJ2-1; V: TRBV6-1; CDR3: ASSDPGTKIYNEQF
J: TRBJ1-1; V: TRBV4-3; CDR3: ASSPSYRAMNTEAF
J: TRBJ1-1; V: TRBV7-9; CDR3: ASSAGNTRHGAEAF
J: TRBJ1-1; V: TRBV2; CDR3: ASSITGIEAF
J: TRBJ1-2; V: TRBV9; CDR3: ASSRQGEEVVNT
J: TRBJ2-5; V: TRBV6-5; CDR3: ASSYRRQETQY
J: TRBJ2-3; V: TRBV15; CDR3: ATSRAGESTDTQY
J: TRBJ2-3; V: TRBV6-1; CDR3: ASREGAQRGDTQY
J: TRBJ2-5; V: TRBV9; CDR3: ASSVQSGKETQY
J: TRBJ1-5; V: TRBV7-8; CDR3: ASSLAKVTGANSNQPQH
J: TRBJ2-5; V: TRBV19; CDR3: ASSRGGLPETQY
J: TRBJ2-3; V: TRBV2; CDR3: ASSELAGFTDTQY
J: TRBJ1-3; V: TRBV7-2; CDR3: ASSLGTGKGNTIY
J: TRBJ2-5; V: TRBV11-3; CDR3: ASSLGSAGGETQY
J: TRBJ2-3; V: TRBV5-4; CDR3: ASSLWLAGVDTDTQY
J: TRBJ2-2; V: TRBV29-1; CDR3: SVGDGPNTGELF
J: TRBJ2-1; V: TRBV7-9; CDR3: ASSPRDSWGEQF
J: TRBJ1-1; V: TRBV4-3; CDR3: ASSLTGREDTEAF
J: TRBJ1-4; V: TRBV7-8; CDR3: ASSLGNGGGEKLF
J: TRBJ2-7; V: TRBV7-6; CDR3: ASSPLHEQY
J: TRBJ2-7; V: TRBV28; CDR3: ASRPPGQGFSEQY
J: TRBJ1-2; V: TRBV7-8; CDR3: ASSPQEDYGYT
J: TRBJ2-1; V: TRBV29-1; CDR3: SAQYNEQF
J: TRBJ1-2; V: TRBV28; CDR3: ASSLAGGGYT
J: TRBJ2-1; V: TRBV27; CDR3: ASSLFFRDRSYNEQF
J: TRBJ2-1; V: TRBV15; CDR3: ATSSPPGLAGGRGYNEQF
J: TRBJ2-1; V: TRBV6-5; CDR3: ASSYNLASSNEQF
J: TRBJ2-1; V: TRBV11-2; CDR3: ASSLDPQVYNEQF
J: TRBJ1-1; V: TRBV5-4; CDR3: ASSPWTGKDTEAF